The count of the clone carrying this T cell receptor beta chain is one. Authors' methods: Using reference gene primer amplification, nucleated cell counts were estimated. Here immunoSEQ multiplex PCR was the method, and the copy in TCRdb shows in-frame clones only, minus some. V and J calls plus clone size are reproduced from that table; the DNA served to infer D and trimming. The table records 150,000 to 170,000 clones, just under 85% of them present only once. This sample was taken from a study of blood T cell repertoires in COVID-19. This CDR3 has 12 residues. Germline CDR1 and CDR2: LNHDA and SQIVND (reference sequence). V lost 8 bases and J lost 5; bases outside the gene matches: 5.

The genes are TRBV19 and TRBJ1-2; 7 positions agree with TRBD1. The TCR was taken from a woman aged 55-75 years with acute or convalescent COVID-19. The sequenced material came from peripheral blood. CDR3 sequence: CASHDRVYGYTF. The CDR3 nucleotides are TGTGCCAGTCACGACAGGGTTTATGGCTACACCTTC.